This TCR beta chain was documented in a study of cytomegalovirus exposure and HLA in healthy donors. As concerns this clone: No antigen is known for it.

Donors counted as nominally healthy when sampled, yet unrecorded immune exposures were likely. Use of 60 Vbeta and 13 Jbeta primers characterized the PCR. Sequenced by immunoSEQ multiplex PCR; TCRdb stores in-frame clones only, minus some. This table holds about 170,000 clones, around 72% found once. General study results and limits: Reportedly, a later analysis found an Asian-associated ancestry cluster had fewer N-insertions than the roughly 700-donor mean. A later analysis by the authors found several of the most significant clusters apparently linked to common viral pathogens. Equally common other TCR beta chains were less clonally expanded than HLA-associated ones, a later analysis found.

The clonotype comes from a man between 40 and 49 years old in good health and CMV-seropositive. The sample was PBMCs.

CDR3 DNA: TGTGCCAGCAGCTTCGGAGCTGAGCGGGATACGCAGTATTTT. Amino acids: CASSFGAERDTQYF. The chain combines TRBV11-3 with TRBJ2-3, with D perhaps TRBD2 (5 bases). Trimming removed 3 bases from V and 6 bases from J, with 13 bases in between. The length of the CDR3 is 14 residues. Germline V gene lookup returns CDR1 SGHNT and CDR2 YENEEA.